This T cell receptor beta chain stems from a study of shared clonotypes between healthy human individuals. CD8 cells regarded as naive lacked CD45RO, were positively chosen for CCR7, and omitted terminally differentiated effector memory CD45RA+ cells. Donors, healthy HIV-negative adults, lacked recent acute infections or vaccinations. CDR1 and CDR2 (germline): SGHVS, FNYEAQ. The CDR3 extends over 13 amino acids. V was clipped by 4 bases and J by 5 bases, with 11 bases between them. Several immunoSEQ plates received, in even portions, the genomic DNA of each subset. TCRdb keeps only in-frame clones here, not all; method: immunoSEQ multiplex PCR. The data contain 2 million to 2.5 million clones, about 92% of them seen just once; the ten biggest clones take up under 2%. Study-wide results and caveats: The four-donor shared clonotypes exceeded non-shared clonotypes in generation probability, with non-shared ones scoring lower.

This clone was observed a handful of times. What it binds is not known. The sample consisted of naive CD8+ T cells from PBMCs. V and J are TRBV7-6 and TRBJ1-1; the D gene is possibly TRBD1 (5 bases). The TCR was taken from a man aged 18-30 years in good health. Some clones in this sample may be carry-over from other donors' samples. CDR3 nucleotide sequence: TGTGCCAGCAGCTCGGGGGATGGGACTGAAGCTTTCTTT. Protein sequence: CASSSGDGTEAFF.